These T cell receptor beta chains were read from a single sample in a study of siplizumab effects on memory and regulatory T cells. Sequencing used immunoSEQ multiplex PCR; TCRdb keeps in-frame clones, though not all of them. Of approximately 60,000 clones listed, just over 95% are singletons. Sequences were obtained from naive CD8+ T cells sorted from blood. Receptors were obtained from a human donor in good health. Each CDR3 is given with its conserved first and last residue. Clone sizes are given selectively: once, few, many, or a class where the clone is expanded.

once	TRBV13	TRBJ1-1	CASGTVQNTEAFF
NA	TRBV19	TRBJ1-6	CASSLTGGSSPLHF
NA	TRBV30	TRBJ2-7	CAWSVAWYEQYF
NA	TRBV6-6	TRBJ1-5	CASNPTGDQPQHF
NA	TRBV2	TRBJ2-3	CASRGVGSDTQYF
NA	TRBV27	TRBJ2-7	CASSLSNLRKDEQYF
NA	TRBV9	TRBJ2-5	CASNTGQTQETQYF
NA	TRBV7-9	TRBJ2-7	CASSLGGLPYEQYF
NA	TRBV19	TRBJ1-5	CASSIGPQPQHF
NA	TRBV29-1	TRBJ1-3	CSVEGVGDRLSGNTIYF
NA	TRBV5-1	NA	CASSETSSYEQYF
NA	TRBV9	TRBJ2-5	CASSVGLAGGDWETQYF
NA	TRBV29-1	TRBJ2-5	CSVVGVGSVETQYF
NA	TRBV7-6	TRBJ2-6	CASSLYREESSGANVLTF
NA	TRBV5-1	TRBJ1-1	CASTGSTEAFF
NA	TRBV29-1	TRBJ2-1	CSVYWGYNEQFF
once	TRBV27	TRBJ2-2	CASSRGAGELFF
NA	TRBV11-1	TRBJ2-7	CASSLMGQGDYEQYF
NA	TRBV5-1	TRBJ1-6	CASSLDTNSPLHF
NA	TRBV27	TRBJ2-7	CASSLGQTLSYEQYF
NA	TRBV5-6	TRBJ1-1	CASSSGPREAFF
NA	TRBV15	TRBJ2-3	CATSRVLSADTQYF
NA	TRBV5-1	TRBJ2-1	CASTPGDFYNEQFF
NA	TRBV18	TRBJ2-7	CASSLRDIPYEQYF
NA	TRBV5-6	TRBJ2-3	CASSAGAPDTQYF
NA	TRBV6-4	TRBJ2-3	CASSAEGSTDTQYF
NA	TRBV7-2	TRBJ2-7	CASSSLMGEQYF
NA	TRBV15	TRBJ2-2	CATSKTGSFNGELFF
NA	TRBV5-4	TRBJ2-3	CASTGTSAAPSTDTQYF
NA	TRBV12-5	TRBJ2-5	CASGLAYRRDRETETQYF
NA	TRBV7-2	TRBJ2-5	CASSPGLVETQYF
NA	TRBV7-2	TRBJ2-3	CASSLAVGTDTQYF
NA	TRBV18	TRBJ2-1	CASSKGTGVNEQFF
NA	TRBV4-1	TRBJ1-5	CASSQQEINNQPQHF
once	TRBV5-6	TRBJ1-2	CASRSGQGYGYGYTF
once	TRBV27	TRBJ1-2	CASRPVAGFYGYTF
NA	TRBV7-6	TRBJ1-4	CASSLHEKLFF
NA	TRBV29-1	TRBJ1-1	CSVEDRVTAFF
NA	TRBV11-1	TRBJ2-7	CASSIRAVWESPNQYEQYF
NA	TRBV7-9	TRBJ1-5	CASRASGNQPQHF
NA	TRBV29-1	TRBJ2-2	CSVEVNGPGELFF
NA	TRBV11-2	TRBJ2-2	CASSLGQGVAGELFF
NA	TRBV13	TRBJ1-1	CASSLEGNTEAFF
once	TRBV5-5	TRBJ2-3	CASSLWGQNTDTQYF
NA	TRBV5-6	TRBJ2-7	CASSFNWQETYEQYF
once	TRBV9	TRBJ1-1	CASSVDGATEAFF
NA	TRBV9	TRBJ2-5	CASSPEGGATETQYF
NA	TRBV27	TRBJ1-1	CASGSGVGNTEAFF
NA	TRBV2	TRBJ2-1	CASSGPEQPYNEQFF
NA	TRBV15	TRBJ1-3	CATSPGTGGFTIYF
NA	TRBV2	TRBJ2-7	CASSEPDQTLYEQYF
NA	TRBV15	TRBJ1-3	CATSRDPGNTIYF
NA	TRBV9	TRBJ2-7	CASSVGMGDDYEQYF
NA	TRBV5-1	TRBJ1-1	CASSLAEKWPEAFF
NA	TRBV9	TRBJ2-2	CASSVFWGGGTGELFF